Following are 21 T cell receptor beta chains from one sample sequenced in a study of T cells in tuberculosis. Sequencing was performed with immunoSEQ multiplex PCR; in TCRdb, only in-frame clones are kept and a portion is missing. This table holds over 30,000 clones, 70% to 90% found once. Time point given: new active TB diagnosis, blood taken before or within 7 days of starting treatment. The sequencing used PBMCs, collected at tuberculosis diagnosis. These receptors all come from an adult with tuberculosis.

V usage is TRBV7-6 and J usage is TRBJ2-1; TRBD1 matches at 10 bases. CDR3 length: 16 amino acids. Germline lookup yields CDR1 SGHVS and CDR2 FNYEAQ. Trimming took 5 bases from V and 2 from J; bases not matched to a gene: 6. CDR3 sequence: CASSTRTGGAYNEQFF. DNA of the CDR3: TGTGCCAGCAGCACCAGGACAGGGGGGGCCTACAATGAGCAGTTCTTC.

CDR3: CASSRPGDEQYF. The CDR3 bases are TGTGCCAGCAGTCGTCCCGGGGACGAGCAGTACTTC. The chain employs TRBV28 and TRBJ2-7; TRBD2 is a possible D gene (5 bases). This CDR3 region has 12 residues. Germline V lookup: CDR1 MDHEN, CDR2 SYDVKM. Trimming shortened V by 5 bases and J by 5 bases, and 10 bases separated the two germline ends.

In its sample, this clone was seen once. This chain uses TRBV5-5 with TRBJ2-6; D is possibly TRBD1 (5 bases). V was clipped by 4 bases and J by 0 bases, with 17 bases between them. The CDR3 contains 18 residues. Germline CDR1 reads SGHKS; CDR2 reads YYEKEE (reference sequence). The CDR3 coding sequence is TGTGCCAGCAGCCCCTACCGACAGATCTTCTCTGGGGCCAACGTCCTGACTTTC. This translates into CASSPYRQIFSGANVLTF.

This clone was counted a single time. The chain uses TRBV6-5 and TRBJ2-7, with a tentative D call TRBD2 (6 bases). The CDR3 spans 11 residues. The ends were cut back, 5 bases at V and 10 bases at J, with 12 bases in the middle. In germline, CDR1 is MNHEY, CDR2 SVGAGI. DNA for the CDR3: TGTGCCAGCAGTCCCGGGACTTCTCAGTACTTC. This encodes CASSPGTSQYF.

The chain joins TRBV4-1 to TRBJ2-1; D may be TRBD2 (5 bases). This CDR3 has 15 amino acids. The germline gives CDR1 MGHRA, CDR2 YSYEKL. V was trimmed by 1 base and J by 6 bases, leaving 13 bases between them. CDR3 nucleotide sequence: TGCGCCAGCAGCCAAGTCGTTGGGAGCAGCAATGAGCAGTTCTTC. This codes for CASSQVVGSSNEQFF.

This chain connects TRBV7-9 to TRBJ2-5, with D uncertain. Trimming cost V 2 bases and J 1 base, with 8 bases left between them. The length of the CDR3 is 14 residues. Germline V gene lookup returns CDR1 SEHNR and CDR2 FQNEAQ (reference sequence). The DNA for the CDR3 is TGTGCCAGCAGCTTAAAGCACCTCCAAGAGACCCAGTACTTC. Its protein product is CASSLKHLQETQYF.

J is TRBJ2-1 and V is TRBV4-1; 7 positions match TRBD1. Germline-derived CDR1 and CDR2 are MGHRA and YSYEKL. CDR3 length: 15 residues. V shed 1 base and J 5 bases; nucleotides not matched to a gene: 5. In DNA, the CDR3 is TGCGCCAGCAGCCAAGGGAAGGACAGGAACAATGAGCAGTTCTTC. Its protein is CASSQGKDRNNEQFF.

Only a few counts were recorded for this clone. The chain has TRBV6-6 and TRBJ2-5; TRBD1 aligns across 9 bases. CDR3 length: 15 amino acids. Germline CDR1 reads MNHNY; CDR2 reads SVGAGI (reference sequence). With 8 bases clipped from V and 4 bases from J, the junction kept 11 bases outside the gene matches. The CDR3 DNA is TGTGCCAGCCGCTCGGGACAGGGATGGGGAGAGACCCAGTACTTC. It specifies CASRSGQGWGETQYF.

The V and J genes are TRBV15 and TRBJ1-2, with a weak D call TRBD1 (5 bases). Trimming pared 5 bases from V and 3 bases from J, leaving 10 bases between. Germline V gene lookup returns CDR1 LNHNV and CDR2 YYDKDF (reference sequence). The CDR3 covers 13 residues. DNA for the CDR3: TGTGCCACCAGCTTGGGGCTCGACTATGGCTACACCTTC. This sequence encodes CATSLGLDYGYTF.

V gene TRBV9 combines with J gene TRBJ2-1; D is uncertain. CDR1 is SGDLS and CDR2 is YYNGEE in the germline V gene. V was clipped by 0 bases and J by 10 bases, with 5 bases between them. There are 11 residues in the CDR3. CDR3 loop: CASSVGREQFF. CDR3 nucleotides: TGTGCCAGCAGCGTAGGGAGAGAGCAGTTCTTC. Supplemented by reference TRBV9 and TRBJ2-1, the full variable domain reads DSGVTQTPKHLITATGQRVTLRCSPRSGDLSVYWYQQSLDQGLQFLIQYYNGEERAKGNILERFSAQQFPDLHSELNLSSLELGDSALYFCASSVGREQFFGPGTRLTVL.

The rearrangement links TRBV5-1 to TRBJ2-2, with a tentative D call TRBD1 (5 bases). The CDR3 is made up of 16 amino acids. Trimming pared 1 base from V and 2 bases from J, leaving 12 bases between. Germline loops: CDR1 SGHRS, CDR2 YFSETQ. This CDR3 is CASSLSTVSNTGELFF. The DNA for the CDR3 is TGCGCCAGCAGCTTGTCGACAGTATCCAACACCGGGGAGCTGTTTTTT.

The rearrangement joins TRBV7-8 to TRBJ2-2; D remains ambiguous. Trimming stripped 5 bases from V and 0 bases from J, with 10 bases between. The germline CDR1 and CDR2 sequences are SGHVS and FQNEAQ. CDR3 size: 15 residues. This CDR3 reads CASSVVTANTGELFF. As DNA, the CDR3 is TGTGCCAGCAGCGTAGTCACAGCGAACACCGGGGAGCTGTTTTTT. Filled out from reference TRBV7-8 and TRBJ2-2, the complete variable domain reads GAGVSQSPRYKVAKRGQDVALRCDPISGHVSLFWYQQALGQGPEFLTYFQNEAQLDKSGLPSDRFFAERPEGSVSTLKIQRTQQEDSAVYLCASSVVTANTGELFFGEGSRLTVL.

The chain carries TRBV5-6 and TRBJ2-7; TRBD2 is a possible D gene (6 bases). Trimming took off 7 bases at V and 1 base at J, with 18 bases between the two ends. The CDR3 extends over 15 amino acids. Per the germline V gene, CDR1 is SGHDT and CDR2 is YYEEEE. CDR3 coding DNA: TGTGCCAGCCTACCAGGAGGGTTGGGTTCCTACGAGCAGTACTTC. This sequence encodes CASLPGGLGSYEQYF.

This chain uses TRBV21-1 with TRBJ1-1; no check of the table's D call, TRBD1, against the DNA was made. TRBV21-1 is annotated as a pseudogene. CDR3 size: 17 residues. DNA for the CDR3: TGTGCCAGCAGCAAAGTGGAGTGCAGGGTGTCGAACACTGAAGCTTTCTTT. It encodes CASSKVECRVSNTEAFF.

This chain links TRBV7-2 with TRBJ2-5; TRBD2 is a possible D gene (6 bases). CDR1 and CDR2 (germline): SGHTA, FQGNSA. The germline V and J ends were trimmed by 5 bases and 2 bases, with 21 bases remaining between them. The CDR3 is 17 residues long. CDR3 sequence reads: CASSHPRGLAGQETQYF. In DNA form, the CDR3 reads TGTGCCAGCAGCCACCCGAGGGGCTTGGCGGGGCAAGAGACCCAGTACTTC.

The rearrangement links TRBV5-1 to TRBJ1-1; maybe TRBD1 (6 bases). Germline lookup yields CDR1 SGHRS and CDR2 YFSETQ. Trimming cost V 4 bases and J 0 bases, with 13 bases left between them. The CDR3 extends over 15 amino acids. This CDR3 reads CASSPFNRVNTEAFF. The CDR3 nucleotides are TGCGCCAGCAGCCCATTTAACAGGGTGAACACTGAAGCTTTCTTT.

The chain couples TRBV19 to TRBJ1-2; 7 bases line up with TRBD1. CDR1 and CDR2 (germline): LNHDA, SQIVND (reference sequence). After removal of 4 bases from V and 0 bases from J, the junction contained 5 bases not matched to a gene. This CDR3 comprises 15 residues. The CDR3 DNA reads as TGTGCCAGTAGTAGGGGACAGCCCGCTAACTATGGCTACACCTTC. It codes for CASSRGQPANYGYTF. Looking up the rest from reference TRBV19 and TRBJ1-2 gives the full variable domain: DGGITQSPKYLFRKEGQNVTLSCEQNLNHDAMYWYRQDPGQGLRLIYYSQIVNDFQKGDIAEGYSVSREKKESFPLTVTSAQKNPTAFYLCASSRGQPANYGYTFGSGTRLTVV.

This chain uses TRBV7-2 with TRBJ2-7, with D possibly matching TRBD1 (5 bases). The germline V and J ends were trimmed by 0 bases and 1 base, with 10 bases remaining between them. CDR3 size: 15 residues. Per germline, CDR1 SGHTA and CDR2 FQGNSA. The CDR3 DNA follows: TGTGCCAGCAGCTTAGCGCCAGGGAATTCCTACGAGCAGTACTTC. Translation gives CASSLAPGNSYEQYF.

The J gene is TRBJ1-6, the V gene TRBV30; 8 nucleotides match TRBD1. Germline trimming cut 2 bases from V and 4 bases from J; bases unmatched to any gene: 4. The germline V gene encodes CDR1 GTSNPN and CDR2 SVGIG (reference sequence). This CDR3 contains 15 residues. The CDR3 coding sequence is TGTGCCTGGAGTCACCGGGACAGGTATAATTCACCCCTCCACTTT. This encodes CAWSHRDRYNSPLHF.

This clone was detected a few times. The rearrangement joins TRBV4-1 to TRBJ2-1; D may be TRBD1 (5 bases). CDR1 MGHRA and CDR2 YSYEKL come from the germline V gene. V was clipped by 2 bases and J by 8 bases, with 10 bases between them. This CDR3 region has 13 residues. CDR3 sequence: CASSQRGWDEQFF. The CDR3 nucleotides read TGCGCCAGCAGCCAAAGGGGTTGGGATGAGCAGTTCTTC.

The chain uses TRBV7-2 and TRBJ1-2; no clear D. The germline V and J ends were trimmed by 0 bases and 8 bases, with 10 bases remaining between them. The CDR3 sequence is 13 residues long. CDR1 is SGHTA, CDR2 FQGNSA, per germline. Written as DNA, the CDR3 is TGTGCCAGCAGCTTAGCGGGCAGTGAAGGCTACACCTTC. Protein product: CASSLAGSEGYTF.